This T cell receptor beta chain appears in the sequencing data of a study of CD8+ T cells in alopecia areata. Study-wide results and limits: In scalp samples, resident alphabeta T cells of normal skin are also sequenced. Lesional tissue from the scalp (especially in alopecia totalis/universalis) showed higher clonality than normal scalp. Patients shared TCRs less clearly than mice did, possibly for HLA-related reasons.

Starting from PBMCs, sorting isolated CD4+ and CD8+ T cells. As regards this clone: Its antigen remains unidentified.

Sequencing relied on a cDNA template that was reverse transcribed from extracted RNA. Measured with immunoSEQ multiplex PCR; TCRdb has only the in-frame clones, and not every one. The sample holds roughly 100,000 clones, around 59% seen once. The CDR3 has 15 residues. Germline values: CDR1 MNHEY, CDR2 SMNVEV (reference sequence). The sample was CD4+ T cells sorted from blood. The source of this sequence is a human donor in good health. This chain joins TRBV27 and TRBJ2-6; TRBD1 aligns across 7 bases. CDR3 sequence (DNA): TGTGGGTCCGGGACAGTGGCTCTCGGGGCCAACGTCCTGACTTTC. Translated: CGSGTVALGANVLTF.